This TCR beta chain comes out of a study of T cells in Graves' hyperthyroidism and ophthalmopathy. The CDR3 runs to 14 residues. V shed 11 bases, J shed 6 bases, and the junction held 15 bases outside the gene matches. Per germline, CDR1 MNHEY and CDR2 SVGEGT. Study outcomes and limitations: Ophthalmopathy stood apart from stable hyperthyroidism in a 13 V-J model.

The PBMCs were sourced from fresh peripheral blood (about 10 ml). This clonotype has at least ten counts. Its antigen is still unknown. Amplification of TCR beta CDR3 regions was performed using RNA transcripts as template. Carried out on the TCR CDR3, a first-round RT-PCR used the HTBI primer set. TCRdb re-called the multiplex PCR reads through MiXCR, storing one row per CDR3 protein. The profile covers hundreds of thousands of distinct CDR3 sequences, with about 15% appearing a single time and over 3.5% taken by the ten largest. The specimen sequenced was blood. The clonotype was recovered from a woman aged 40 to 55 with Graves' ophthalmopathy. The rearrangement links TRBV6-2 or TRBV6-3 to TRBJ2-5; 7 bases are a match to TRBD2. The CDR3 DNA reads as TGTGCCGCTATCGGGGCGGGAGCCACAAAGACCCAGTACTTC. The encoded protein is CAAIGAGATKTQYF.